This T cell receptor (beta chain) emerged from a study of shared clonotypes between healthy human individuals. General study results and limits: Few donors limited the genetic and exposure-history diversity represented. The authors expected sequencing depth to affect clonotype sharing among donors.

V lost 1 base to trimming and J lost 2 bases, with 10 bases between them. Germline assignment: CDR1 SGHRS and CDR2 YFSETQ. The CDR3 has 14 residues. Genomic DNA per cell subset filled all wells of several immunoSEQ plates. The data were produced by immunoSEQ multiplex PCR, yet TCRdb's version contains in-frame clones alone and is incomplete. The data hold a few million clones, with 85% to 95% observed a single time. Remarks on this clone: Its target is not known. The sample holds other DNA sequences that translate to the same CDR3.

The sample comprised naive CD4+ T cells from PBMCs. Subset given: CD45RA+ positively selected. The sequence was obtained from a man between 18 and 29 years old in good health. Some clones in this sample may be carry-over from other donors' samples. The chain is built from TRBV5-1 and TRBJ2-7; D tentatively reads TRBD1 or TRBD2 (5 bases each). As DNA, the CDR3 is TGCGCCAGCAGCTTGAGGGGAGAAACCTACGAGCAGTACTTC. The encoded protein is CASSLRGETYEQYF. The full variable domain, rest sourced from reference TRBV5-1 and TRBJ2-7, is KAGVTQTPRYLIKTRGQQVTLSCSPISGHRSVSWYQQTPGQGLQFLFEYFSETQRNKGNFPGRFSGRQFSNSRSEMNVSTLELGDSALYLCASSLRGETYEQYFGPGTRLTVT.